The TCR beta chain described here comes from a study of blood T cell repertoires in COVID-19. On the study more broadly: The origin of the acute and convalescent COVID-19 samples was the United States, Italy and Spain. Sample material is recorded as cDNA or gDNA derived from T cells, B-cell-depleted T cells, or PBMCs.

Original handling: Nucleated cell number was recorded as an estimate derived from reference gene primer amplification. Some clones are missing from TCRdb's copy, which holds only in-frame ones; the method was immunoSEQ multiplex PCR. For V, J and clone size, that table is used; D and trimming come from the DNA. The sample yields 65,000 or so clones, 75% to 90% seen once. The CDR3 is made up of 15 amino acids. The germline CDR1 and CDR2 sequences are SGHTA and FQGTGA. Trimming pared 5 bases from V and 3 bases from J, leaving 15 bases between. The TCR sequence derives from a man aged 80 or over with acute or convalescent COVID-19. The rearrangement links TRBV7-3 to TRBJ2-3, with D possibly matching TRBD2 (7 bases). Sequenced: peripheral blood. The chain's CDR3 is CASSPWGGQTDTQYF. The CDR3 nucleotides read TGTGCCAGCAGCCCCTGGGGGGGGCAAACAGATACGCAGTATTTT. Using reference TRBV7-3 and TRBJ2-3 for the parts outside the CDR3, the full variable domain is GAGVSQTPSNKVTEKGKYVELRCDPISGHTALYWYRQSLGQGPEFLIYFQGTGAADDSGLPNDRFFAVRPEGSVSTLKIQRTERGDSAVYLCASSPWGGQTDTQYFGPGTRLTVL.